In its sample, the clone carrying this TCR beta chain was seen many times. What it binds is unknown. Noted time point: newly diagnosed GD, antithyroid drugs for less than 3 months. The TCR library was prepared using RNA isolated from PBMCs. Patients came from an endocrinology department in Xi'an, China. V was shortened by 6 bases and J by 7 bases, with 10 bases between the two germline ends. CDR1 and CDR2 (germline): ENHRY, SYGVKD. The CDR3 runs to 13 residues. According to the study, TCR beta libraries were built with iRepertoire HTBI primers and CDR3-region Arm-PCR. TCRdb fed the multiplex PCR reads into MiXCR, producing one record per CDR3 protein. The sample holds some 250,000 distinct CDR3 sequences, 15% to 20% seen once. This entry belongs to a study of regulatory T cells in long-lasting Graves disease. Study-level points and caveats: It was possible that the small sample size reduced accuracy.

The TCR originated in a female donor with Graves disease. The sample was peripheral blood mononuclear cells (PBMCs), taken at new diagnosis, from a patient treated with antithyroid drugs. V is TRBV10-3 and J is TRBJ1-6; D perhaps matches TRBD1 (6 bases). This CDR3 is CAIRWDNNSPLHF. The CDR3 DNA follows: TGTGCCATCAGATGGGACAACAATTCACCCCTCCACTTT.